This T cell receptor (beta chain) was profiled in a study of blood T cell repertoires in COVID-19. Across the study: Both acute and convalescent COVID-19 samples were obtained from the United States, Italy and Spain. T cells, B-cell-depleted T cells, or PBMCs provided the cDNA or gDNA that served as material.

Per the original methods: Scientists estimated how many nucleated cells there were by amplifying reference gene primers. The protocol was immunoSEQ multiplex PCR, while the TCRdb copy is restricted to in-frame clones and leaves out a portion. The V and J calls and clone size come from that table; D and trimming were worked out from the DNA. The data show 86,000 or so clones, with about 95% seen just once and around 4.7% held by the top ten. This clone has just a few counts. J gave up 6 bases and V 1 base, and 5 bases lay outside the gene matches. This CDR3 has 16 amino acids. Germline V CDR1 and CDR2: SGHAT, FQNNGV.

The TCR was taken from a human donor with active COVID-19. The donor label of this sample is uncertain. The chain joins TRBV11-2 to TRBJ2-1, with 11 bases identical to TRBD2. Sequencing used peripheral blood. CDR3 residues: CASSLVKLAGGNEQFF. As DNA, the CDR3 is TGTGCCAGCAGCTTAGTCAAGCTAGCGGGGGGCAATGAGCAGTTCTTC.